This T cell receptor beta chain was recorded in a study of blood T cell repertoires in COVID-19. Study context: Samples taken during acute and convalescent COVID-19 were collected in the United States, Italy and Spain. T cells, B-cell-depleted T cells, or PBMCs provided the cDNA or gDNA that served as material.

Original methodology: Nucleated cell number was recorded as an estimate derived from reference gene primer amplification. The protocol was immunoSEQ multiplex PCR, while the TCRdb copy is restricted to in-frame clones and leaves out a portion. The V and J calls and the clone size are those of that table, but D and trimming were determined from the DNA. This sample has roughly 260,000 clones, with 80% to 95% found just once. The Seattle patients, enrolled during active infection, were followed longitudinally. Trimming removed 5 bases from V and 3 bases from J; junction bases left unmatched: 10. This CDR3 region has 15 residues. CDR1 SGHAT and CDR2 FQNNGV come from the germline V gene.

The sequenced material came from peripheral blood. This chain uses TRBV11-2 with TRBJ2-7; the match to TRBD1 covers 7 bases. This clonotype was sampled from a person aged 18 to 35 with COVID-19, enrolled during active disease. CDR3 region: CASSPETGIYYEQYF. The CDR3 DNA reads TGTGCCAGCAGCCCCGAGACAGGGATCTACTACGAGCAGTACTTC.